Each of the 23 T cell receptor beta chains below was sequenced from the same sample in a study of T cells in Graves' hyperthyroidism and ophthalmopathy. TCR beta CDR3 region amplification was performed from RNA transcripts. The TCR CDR3 was amplified in a first-round RT-PCR using the HTBI primer set. TCRdb analysed the multiplex PCR reads with MiXCR anew, one entry per CDR3 protein. The table shows 300,000 to 350,000 distinct CDR3 sequences, with approximately 15% occurring only once. Source material: blood. These receptors all come from a young woman with Graves' hyperthyroidism.

This clonotype was seen at least ten times. The CDR3 sequence is CASSYSPSLRTANTEAFF. CDR3 nucleotide sequence: TGTGCCAGCAGTTACTCCCCGTCTTTAAGGACAGCGAACACTGAAGCTTTCTTT. The rearrangement joins TRBV6-5 to TRBJ1-1, with D possibly being TRBD1 (6 bases). The CDR3 loop spans 18 amino acids. Germline CDR1 and CDR2: MNHEY and SVGAGI. Trimming cost V 0 bases and J 1 base, with 18 bases left between them.

This clonotype was detected a few times. The chain links TRBV6-1 to TRBJ1-5; D gene ambiguous. CDR1 is MNHNS, CDR2 SASEGT, per germline. V gave up 8 bases and J gave up 6 bases, with 8 bases separating them. CDR3 size: 11 residues. CDR3 amino acids: CASGNSQPQHF. CDR3 DNA: TGTGCCAGCGGGAACAGTCAGCCCCAGCATTTT.

This clonotype was counted only a few times. The chain is built from TRBV7-8 and TRBJ2-7, with no clear D. CDR3 length: 15 amino acids. The V end was cut by 2 bases, the J end by 4 bases, with 15 bases between. Germline CDR1 reads SGHVS; CDR2 reads FQNEAQ. In DNA, the CDR3 is TGTGCCAGCAGCTTACCCCGGGTAGCCCCTTACGAGCAGTACTTC. This translates into CASSLPRVAPYEQYF.

In regard to this clonotype: One end of the junction fails to match germline, which may point to a read error. The V gene is TRBV28, the J gene TRBJ2-2; tentative D call: TRBD2 (6 bases). The CDR3 totals 12 residues. Germline loops: CDR1 MDHEN, CDR2 SYDVKM. CDR3 sequence: CASSLPSGGLFF. The CDR3 nucleotides are TGTGCCAGCAGTTTACCTTCCGGGGGGCTGTTTTTT.

This clonotype was seen many times. This sequence joins TRBV6-2 or TRBV6-3 and TRBJ2-7; D gene ambiguous. Trimming pared 6 bases from V and 2 bases from J, leaving 17 bases between. The CDR3 spans 15 residues. Germline CDR1 MNHEY, CDR2 SVGEGT. The CDR3 coding sequence is TGTGCCAGCAGACCTCTGCGGACGCGCACCTACGAGCAGTACTTC. Encoded protein: CASRPLRTRTYEQYF.

This CDR3 reads CASSTPGEPNEKLFF. The CDR3 coding sequence is TGTGCCAGCAGCACCCCAGGGGAGCCTAATGAAAAACTGTTTTTT. The J gene is TRBJ1-4, the V gene TRBV9; D is possibly TRBD1 (6 bases). Germline V lookup: CDR1 SGDLS, CDR2 YYNGEE. Trimming shortened V by 4 bases and J by 3 bases, and 13 bases separated the two germline ends. This CDR3 comprises 15 residues.

In its sample, this clonotype was seen a few times. The chain links TRBV28 to TRBJ2-1; D is undetermined. The V end was cut by 3 bases, the J end by 10 bases, with 16 bases between. This CDR3 is 14 amino acids long. From germline, CDR1 is MDHEN and CDR2 SYDVKM. The CDR3 is CASSFVSQPREQFF. CDR3 sequence (DNA): TGTGCCAGCAGTTTTGTTTCCCAGCCACGGGAGCAGTTCTTC.

A remark on this clonotype: It may be a read error: a sequence one base away is much more abundant. The V gene is TRBV27, the J gene TRBJ2-7; 11 nucleotides line up with TRBD2. CDR1 MNHEY and CDR2 SMNVEV come from the germline V gene (reference sequence). This CDR3 contains 16 residues. Trimming at V came to 4 bases and at J to 6 bases, leaving 11 bases not matched to a gene. The CDR3 protein is CASSSPELAGVSEQYF. CDR3 nucleotide sequence: TGTGCCAGCAGTTCTCCGGAACTAGCGGGAGTGTCCGAGCAGTACTTC.

In this sample, this clonotype turned up a few times. CDR3 nucleotides: TGTGCCATCAGTGTGAGGTGGACAGGGTACGAGCAGTACTTC. Translating gives CAISVRWTGYEQYF. The V gene is TRBV10-3, the J gene TRBJ2-7; 8 nucleotides align to TRBD1. V gave up 4 bases and J gave up 4 bases; unmatched junction bases: 6. The CDR3 has 14 amino acids. The germline V gene has CDR1 ENHRY and CDR2 SYGVKD.

The chain employs TRBV28 and TRBJ2-1, with no clear D. The CDR3 totals 12 residues. V was cut by 6 bases and J by 11 bases, with 14 bases left in between. Germline-derived CDR1 and CDR2 are MDHEN and SYDVKM. The CDR3 reads CASRLGSAKQFF. CDR3 DNA sequence: TGTGCCAGCAGATTGGGTTCGGCAAAGCAGTTCTTC.

The CDR3, as DNA: TGTGCCAGCAGTCGCGGGTTACACGAGCAGTACTTC. Encoded protein: CASSRGLHEQYF. The chain has TRBV6-1 and TRBJ2-7; D is perhaps TRBD2 (5 bases). V lost 5 bases and J lost 5, with 10 bases in between. In germline, CDR1 is MNHNS, CDR2 SASEGT. This CDR3 region has 12 residues.

This clonotype was observed many times. In nucleotides, the CDR3 is TGCGCCAGCAGCTCGATACAGGGGACGGAGACCCAGTACTTC. The encoded protein is CASSSIQGTETQYF. This chain uses TRBV5-1 with TRBJ2-5; 7 bases agree with TRBD1. Germline trimming cut 3 bases from V and 5 bases from J; bases unmatched to any gene: 7. Germline V gives CDR1 SGHRS, CDR2 YFSETQ. CDR3 size: 14 residues.

This clonotype was found a few times. This sequence joins TRBV3-1 and TRBJ2-5, with TRBD2 matching over 9 bases. V lost 5 bases, J lost 5 bases, and 6 bases stayed unmatched. This CDR3 is built from 14 residues. CDR1 is LGHDT and CDR2 is YNNKEL in the germline V gene (reference sequence). The CDR3 DNA sequence: TGTGCCAGCAGCTCCCTAGCGGGAACGGAGACCCAGTACTTC. Its protein product is CASSSLAGTETQYF.

A note on this clonotype: The junction and the germline gene differ at one end; a read error may be behind it. The chain recombines TRBV7-9 with TRBJ2-1; 11 bases are shared with TRBD2. The CDR3 contains 16 residues. Germline V gene lookup returns CDR1 SEHNR and CDR2 FQNEAQ (reference sequence). CDR3 sequence (DNA): TGTGCCAGCAGCTTAATGCTCCTAGCGGGAGGAAATGAGCAGTCCTTC. It yields the protein CASSLMLLAGGNEQSF.

This clonotype was seen ten or more times. The chain carries TRBV20-1 and TRBJ1-4; no definite D call. CDR1 DFQATT and CDR2 SNEGSKA come from the germline V gene (reference sequence). V shed 2 bases and J shed 8 bases, with 6 bases lying between them. This CDR3 has 11 residues. The CDR3 here is CSARNGEKLFF. The CDR3 DNA is TGCAGTGCTAGAAATGGAGAAAAACTGTTTTTT.

In regard to this clonotype: A clone one base away is much larger, so this may be a read error. The rearrangement uses TRBV28 and TRBJ2-4; TRBD2 matches at 9 bases. The ends lost 4 bases at V and 3 bases at J; junction bases unmatched: 10. The CDR3 is made up of 17 amino acids. The germline V gene encodes CDR1 MDHEN and CDR2 SYDVKM. In nucleotides, the CDR3 is TGTGCCAGCAGTTCCAGCGGGAGGACACTAGACAAAAACATTCAGTACTTC. Protein: CASSSSGRTLDKNIQYF.

The chain is built from TRBV5-1 and TRBJ2-5; D is perhaps TRBD2 (6 bases). CDR1 is SGHRS, CDR2 YFSETQ, per germline. The CDR3 loop spans 13 amino acids. V dropped 4 bases and J dropped 5 bases, with 12 bases sitting between them. CDR3 protein: CASSPGREETQYF. Here the CDR3 DNA reads TGCGCCAGCAGCCCCGGCCGGGAGGAGACCCAGTACTTC.

There are a few counts of this clonotype. This chain links TRBV5-1 with TRBJ2-3; the D gene is possibly TRBD2 (6 bases). There are 15 residues in the CDR3. Germline values: CDR1 SGHRS, CDR2 YFSETQ. V dropped 4 bases and J dropped 0 bases, with 12 bases sitting between them. In nucleotides, the CDR3 is TGCGCCAGCAGCCCAATCAGCGGGAGCACAGATACGCAGTATTTT. Amino acids: CASSPISGSTDTQYF.

In this sample, this clonotype turned up a few times. A single base separates this from a much larger clone, so it may be a read error. V is TRBV2 and J is TRBJ2-7; TRBD1 matches at 9 bases. The V gene's germline CDR1 is SNHLY and CDR2 FYNNEI. The CDR3 runs 15 residues. With V trimmed by 7 bases and J by 0 bases, 7 bases remained unmatched. Here the CDR3 DNA reads TGTGCCAGCACTAAGGACAGGGGAATCTCCTACGAGCAGTACTTC. Its translation: CASTKDRGISYEQYF. Full variable domain (missing parts from reference TRBV2 and TRBJ2-7): EPEVTQTPSHQVTQMGQEVILRCVPISNHLYFYWYRQILGQKVEFLVSFYNNEISEKSEIFDDQFSVERPDGSNFTLKIRSTKLEDSAMYFCASTKDRGISYEQYFGPGTRLTVT.

The table lists this clonotype with many counts. CDR3: CASSPLGSLYEQYF. The CDR3 DNA reads TGTGCCAGCAGCCCGCTTGGAAGCCTCTACGAGCAGTACTTC. The gene calls are TRBV11-2 and TRBJ2-7; D not certain. The CDR3 is made up of 14 amino acids. Germline CDR1 reads SGHAT; CDR2 reads FQNNGV. V was pared by 5 bases and J by 3 bases, with 14 bases between.

There are many counts of this clonotype. The chain couples TRBV19 to TRBJ2-1; the match to TRBD2 covers 13 bases. Per germline, CDR1 LNHDA and CDR2 SQIVND (reference sequence). V lost 1 base to trimming and J lost 9 bases; unmatched junction nucleotides: 6. The CDR3 totals 16 residues. CDR3 sequence: CASSIAPGLAGPEQFF. CDR3 nucleotide sequence: TGTGCCAGTAGTATAGCCCCGGGACTAGCGGGACCTGAGCAGTTCTTC.

This clonotype has at least ten counts. CDR3 nucleotide sequence: TGTGCCACCAGCAGAGACAGGGCAGGCTATGGCTACACCTTC. Its translation: CATSRDRAGYGYTF. This rearrangement joins TRBV15 to TRBJ1-2, with a tentative D call TRBD1 (5 bases). Per germline, CDR1 LNHNV and CDR2 YYDKDF (reference sequence). The CDR3 is 14 residues long. V was shortened by 0 bases and J by 4 bases, with 9 bases between the two germline ends.

In this sample, this clonotype turned up many times. The rearrangement links TRBV24-1 to TRBJ2-5; 7 bases match TRBD2. The CDR3 contains 16 residues. The V gene end was trimmed by 6 bases and the J gene end by 5 bases; junction bases not matched to a gene: 14. Germline V CDR1 and CDR2: KGHDR, SFDVKD. CDR3 in amino acids: CATSPHSRDYGETQYF. CDR3 DNA: TGTGCCACCAGTCCTCATAGTAGGGACTATGGGGAGACCCAGTACTTC.